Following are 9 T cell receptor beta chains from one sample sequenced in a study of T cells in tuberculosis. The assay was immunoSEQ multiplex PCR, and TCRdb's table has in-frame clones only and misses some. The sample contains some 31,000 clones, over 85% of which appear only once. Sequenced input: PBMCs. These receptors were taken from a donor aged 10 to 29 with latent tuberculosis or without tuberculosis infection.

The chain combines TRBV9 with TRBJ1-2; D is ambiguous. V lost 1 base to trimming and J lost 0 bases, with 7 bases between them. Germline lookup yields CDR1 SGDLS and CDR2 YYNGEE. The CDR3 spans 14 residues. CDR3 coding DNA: TGTGCCAGCAGCGTATTAAATGCTAACTATGGCTACACCTTC. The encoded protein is CASSVLNANYGYTF.

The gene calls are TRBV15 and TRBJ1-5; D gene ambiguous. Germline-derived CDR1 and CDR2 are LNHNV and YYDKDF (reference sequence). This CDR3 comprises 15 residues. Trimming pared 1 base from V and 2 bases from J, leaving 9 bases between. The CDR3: CATSRGASGNQPQHF. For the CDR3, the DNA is TGTGCCACCAGCAGAGGCGCATCGGGCAATCAGCCCCAGCATTTT.

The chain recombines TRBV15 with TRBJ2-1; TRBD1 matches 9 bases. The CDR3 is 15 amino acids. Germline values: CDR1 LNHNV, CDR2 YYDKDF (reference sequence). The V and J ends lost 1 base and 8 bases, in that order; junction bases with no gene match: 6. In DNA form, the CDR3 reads TGTGCCACCAGCAGAGGTGGGACAGGGACCCATGAGCAGTTCTTC. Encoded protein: CATSRGGTGTHEQFF.

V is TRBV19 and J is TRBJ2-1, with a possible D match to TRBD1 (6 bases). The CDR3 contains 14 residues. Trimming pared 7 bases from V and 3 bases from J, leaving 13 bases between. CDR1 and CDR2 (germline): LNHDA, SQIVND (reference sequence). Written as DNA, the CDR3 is TGTGCCAGTACGAATACGGGACACTACAATGAGCAGTTCTTC. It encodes CASTNTGHYNEQFF.

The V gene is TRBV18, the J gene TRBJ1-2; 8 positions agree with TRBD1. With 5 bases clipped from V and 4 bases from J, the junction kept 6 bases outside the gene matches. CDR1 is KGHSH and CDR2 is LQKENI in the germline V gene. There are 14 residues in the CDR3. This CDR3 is CASSAGGAAYGYTF. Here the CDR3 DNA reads TGTGCCAGCTCAGCAGGGGGCGCGGCCTATGGCTACACCTTC.

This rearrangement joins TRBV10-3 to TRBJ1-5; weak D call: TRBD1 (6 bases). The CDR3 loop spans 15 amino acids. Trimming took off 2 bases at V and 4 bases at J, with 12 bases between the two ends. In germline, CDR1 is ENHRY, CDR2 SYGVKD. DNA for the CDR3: TGTGCCATCAGTGAGCCGACCGACAGGAATCAGCCCCAGCATTTT. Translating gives CAISEPTDRNQPQHF.

The CDR3 loop reads CASSLQGMPYEQYF. CDR3 DNA sequence: TGTGCCAGCAGCTTACAGGGAATGCCCTACGAGCAGTACTTC. This chain links TRBV7-9 with TRBJ2-7, with D tentatively TRBD1 (5 bases). Deletions cut 2 bases from V and 2 bases from J, with 10 bases between. The germline gives CDR1 SEHNR, CDR2 FQNEAQ (reference sequence). The CDR3 has 14 amino acids.

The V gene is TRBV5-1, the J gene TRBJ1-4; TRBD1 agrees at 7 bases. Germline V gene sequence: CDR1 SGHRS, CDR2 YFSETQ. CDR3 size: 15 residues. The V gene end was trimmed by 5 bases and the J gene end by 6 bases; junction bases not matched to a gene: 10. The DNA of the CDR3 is TGCGCCAGCAGTTTTACAGGGGCCGGGGATGAAAAACTGTTTTTT. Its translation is CASSFTGAGDEKLFF.

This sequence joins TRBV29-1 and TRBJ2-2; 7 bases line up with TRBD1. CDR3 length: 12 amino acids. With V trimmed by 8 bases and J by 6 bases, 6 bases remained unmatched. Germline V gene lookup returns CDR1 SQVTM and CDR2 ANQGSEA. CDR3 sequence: CSTVQGSGELFF. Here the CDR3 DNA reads TGCAGCACGGTACAGGGGTCCGGGGAGCTGTTTTTT.